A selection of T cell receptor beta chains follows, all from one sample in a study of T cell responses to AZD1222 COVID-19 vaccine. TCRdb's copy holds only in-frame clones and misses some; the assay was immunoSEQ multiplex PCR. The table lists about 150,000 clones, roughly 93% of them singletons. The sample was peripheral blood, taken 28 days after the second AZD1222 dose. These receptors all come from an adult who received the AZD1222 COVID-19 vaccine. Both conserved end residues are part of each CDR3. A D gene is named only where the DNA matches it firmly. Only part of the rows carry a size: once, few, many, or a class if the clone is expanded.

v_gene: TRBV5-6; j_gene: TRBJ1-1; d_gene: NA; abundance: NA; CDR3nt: TGTGCCAGCAGCTTGGAACCTAACACTGAAGCTTTCTTT; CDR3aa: CASSLEPNTEAFF
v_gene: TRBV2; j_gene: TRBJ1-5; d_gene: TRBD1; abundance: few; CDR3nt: TGTGCCAGCAGTGTAGAGGGGGCTGGGCAGCCCCAGCATTTT; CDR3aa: CASSVEGAGQPQHF
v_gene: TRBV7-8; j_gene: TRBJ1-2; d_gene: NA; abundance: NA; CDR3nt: TGTGCCAGCAGCTTAGCGTCTACAGGAAGCTATGGCTACACCTTC; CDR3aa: CASSLASTGSYGYTF
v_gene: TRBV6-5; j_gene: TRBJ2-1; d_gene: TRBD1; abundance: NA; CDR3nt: TGTGCCAGCAGGAATCGGGGCAGGGGGAATGAGCAGTTCTTC; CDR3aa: CASRNRGRGNEQFF
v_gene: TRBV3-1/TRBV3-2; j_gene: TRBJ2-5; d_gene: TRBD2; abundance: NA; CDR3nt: TGTGCCAGCAGCCAAGATCCCACCAGCGGGAGTCACGAGACCCAGTACTTC; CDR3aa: CASSQDPTSGSHETQYF
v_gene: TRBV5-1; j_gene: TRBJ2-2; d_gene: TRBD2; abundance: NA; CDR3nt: TGCGCCAGCGGCCGACTAGCGGTAGGCACCGGGGAGCTGTTTTTT; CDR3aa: CASGRLAVGTGELFF
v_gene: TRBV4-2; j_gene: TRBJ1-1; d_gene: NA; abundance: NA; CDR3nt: TGTGCCAGCAGCCAAGCCGGGACCTTACCTGAAGCTTTCTTT; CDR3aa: CASSQAGTLPEAFF
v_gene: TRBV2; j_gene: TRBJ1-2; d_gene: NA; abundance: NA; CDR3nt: TGTGCCAGCAGGAATGCTGCTGGCTACACCTTC; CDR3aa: CASRNAAGYTF
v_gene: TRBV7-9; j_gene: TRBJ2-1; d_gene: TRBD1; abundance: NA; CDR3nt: TGTGCCAGCAGCTCCCAAGGCGACAGGGCCGATGAGCAGTTCTTC; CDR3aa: CASSSQGDRADEQFF
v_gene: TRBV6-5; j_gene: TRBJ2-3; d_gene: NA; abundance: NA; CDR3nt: TGTGCCAGCAGTTACTCGAGGGCTAGCGAGTGGGATACGCAGTATTTT; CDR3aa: CASSYSRASEWDTQYF
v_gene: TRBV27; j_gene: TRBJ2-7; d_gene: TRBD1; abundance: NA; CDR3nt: TGTGCCAGCAGTTTAGGGACAGGGCTTTGGGAGCAGTACTTC; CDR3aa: CASSLGTGLWEQYF
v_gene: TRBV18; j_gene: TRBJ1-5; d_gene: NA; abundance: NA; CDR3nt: TGTGCCAGCTCACCACGGGTAGGCCGGGATCAGCCCCAGCATTTT; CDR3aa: CASSPRVGRDQPQHF
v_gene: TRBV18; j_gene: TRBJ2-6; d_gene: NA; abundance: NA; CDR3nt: TGTGCCAGCTCACCTCCGGGTCAGGGGAGCTCTGGGGCCAACGTCCTGACTTTC; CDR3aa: CASSPPGQGSSGANVLTF
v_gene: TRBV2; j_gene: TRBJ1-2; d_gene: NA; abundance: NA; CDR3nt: TGTGCCAGCAGTGTGAGACAGTCTGGCTACACCTTC; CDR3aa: CASSVRQSGYTF
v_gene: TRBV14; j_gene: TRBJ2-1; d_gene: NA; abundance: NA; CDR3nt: TGTGCCAGCAGCCAAGAAAGAGGTTCTTACAATGAGCAGTTCTTC; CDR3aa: CASSQERGSYNEQFF
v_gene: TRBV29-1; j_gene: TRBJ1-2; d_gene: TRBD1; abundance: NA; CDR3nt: TGCAGCGTTGAGAAAAGGACAGGCTTATATGGCTACACCTTC; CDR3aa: CSVEKRTGLYGYTF
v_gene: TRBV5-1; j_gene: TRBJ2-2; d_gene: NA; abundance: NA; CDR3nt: TGCGCCAGCAGCTTGGATGGGTCGGGCACCGGGGAGCTGTTTTTT; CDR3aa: CASSLDGSGTGELFF
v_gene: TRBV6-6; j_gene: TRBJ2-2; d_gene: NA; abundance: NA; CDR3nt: TGTGCCAGTGGGGGTACAGGGTTAGGCACCGGGGAGCTGTTTTTT; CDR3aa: CASGGTGLGTGELFF
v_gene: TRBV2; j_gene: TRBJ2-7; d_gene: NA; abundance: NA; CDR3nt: TGTGCCAGCAGTGATAGATTTGGGGTCGAGCAGTACTTC; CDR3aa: CASSDRFGVEQYF